These 10 T cell receptor beta chains came from one sample sequenced in a study of naive and memory T cell subsets. Study-level points and caveats: Especially in CD8 cells, naive repertoires contained a few larger clonotypes, possibly CD45RA-re-expressing memory cells.

An equimolar mix of two oligonucleotides served as the beta constant-region primer for TRBC1 and TRBC2. Four rounds of PCR amplified the ligated cDNA using nested alpha and beta constant-region primers plus SP2. TCRdb redid the calling of the UMI-ligation and nested PCR reads with MiXCR, one entry per CDR3 protein. This sample has about 160,000 distinct CDR3 sequences; 22% occur once, and the top ten carry over 0.09%. Their antigens remain unidentified. The sample was naive CD4+ T cells from blood. Receptor source: a human donor in good health.

The chain joins TRBV7-2 to TRBJ2-1; D may be TRBD2 (6 bases). In germline, CDR1 is SGHTA, CDR2 FQGNSA. Between the trimmed V and J ends, which lost 3 bases and 8 bases, there was a span of 14 bases. The CDR3 contains 14 residues. CDR3 in DNA: TGTGCCAGCAGCTTCCCCGGGGGTTCGGATGAGCAGTTCTTC. Translating it yields CASSFPGGSDEQFF.

This clonotype was seen a handful of times. The chain employs TRBV29-1 and TRBJ2-3; possibly TRBD2 for D (6 bases). There are 13 residues in the CDR3. Germline assignment: CDR1 SQVTM and CDR2 ANQGSEA. Between the trimmed V and J ends, which lost 6 bases and 4 bases, there was a span of 14 bases. CDR3 sequence reads: CSVMRGGPDTQYF. The CDR3 DNA is TGCAGCGTCATGAGGGGAGGCCCAGATACGCAGTATTTT.

The chain employs TRBV12-3 or TRBV12-4 and TRBJ2-3; D may be TRBD2 (6 bases). This CDR3 has 14 amino acids. Trimming removed 3 bases at V and 10 bases at J, with 17 bases between. The CDR3 sequence is CASSLAARGGAQYF. CDR3 bases: TGTGCCAGCAGTTTGGCGGCGCGCGGAGGGGCGCAGTATTTT.

There are many counts of this clonotype. This chain connects TRBV18 to TRBJ2-3, with 8 bases aligning to TRBD2. V was clipped by 2 bases and J by 3 bases; unmatched bases: 7. CDR1 is KGHSH, CDR2 LQKENI, per germline. The CDR3 extends over 16 amino acids. The CDR3 reads CASSPLRREATDTQYF. The CDR3 bases are TGTGCCAGCTCACCATTAAGGCGGGAGGCGACAGATACGCAGTATTTT. The variable domain in full, completed from reference TRBV18 and TRBJ2-3, reads NAGVMQNPRHLVRRRGQEARLRCSPMKGHSHVYWYRQLPEEGLKFMVYLQKENIIDESGMPKERFSAEFPKEGPSILRIQQVVRGDSAAYFCASSPLRREATDTQYFGPGTRLTVL.

This clonotype was seen only a few times. The chain combines TRBV12-3 or TRBV12-4 with TRBJ2-3; D remains ambiguous. The length of the CDR3 is 15 residues. Trimming cost V 1 base and J 4 bases, with 12 bases left between them. The DNA for the CDR3 is TGTGCCAGCAGTTTAGGGGTATTAGTCGCAGATACGCAGTATTTT. It yields the protein CASSLGVLVADTQYF.

The chain recombines TRBV30 with TRBJ2-2; either TRBD1 or TRBD2 may supply D (6 bases each). The CDR3 extends over 14 amino acids. V was trimmed by 3 bases and J by 6 bases, leaving 14 bases between them. CDR1 is GTSNPN and CDR2 is SVGIG in the germline V gene (reference sequence). Here the CDR3 DNA reads TGTGCCTGGAGAGGGGGGAGAGTTGCCGGGGAGCTGTTTTTT. This encodes CAWRGGRVAGELFF.

This clonotype was recorded a few times. This chain joins TRBV12-3 or TRBV12-4 and TRBJ1-5, with D possibly matching TRBD1 (5 bases). The CDR3 spans 17 residues. Trimming took 6 bases from V and 0 from J, leaving 18 bases between them. CDR3 residues: CASSPGRNPYSNQPQHF. CDR3 coding DNA: TGTGCCAGCAGCCCGGGACGCAACCCTTATAGCAATCAGCCCCAGCATTTT.

This rearrangement joins TRBV12-3 or TRBV12-4 to TRBJ1-2; D possibly corresponds to TRBD1 (5 bases). The CDR3 loop spans 12 amino acids. The V end was cut by 9 bases, the J end by 3 bases, with 11 bases between. CDR3 coding DNA: TGTGCCAGTGATGGGGGAGACTATGGCTACACCTTC. This encodes CASDGGDYGYTF.

The chain carries TRBV20-1 and TRBJ2-1; TRBD1 or TRBD2 may be the D gene (6 bases each). CDR3 size: 16 residues. Per germline, CDR1 DFQATT and CDR2 SNEGSKA (reference sequence). V lost 0 bases, J lost 4 bases, and 16 bases lay in between. DNA for the CDR3: TGCAGTGCTAGAGATCCGGGGGCTACCCTTTACAATGAGCAGTTCTTC. This gives the protein CSARDPGATLYNEQFF.

A few counts support this clonotype. The gene calls are TRBV19 and TRBJ1-1; TRBD1 agrees at 8 bases. Germline V gene data show CDR1 as LNHDA and CDR2 as SQIVND (reference sequence). The CDR3 extends over 19 amino acids. The ends lost 0 bases at V and 8 bases at J; junction bases unmatched: 20. The CDR3 protein is CASSIDLFRKWTGTTEAFF. DNA for the CDR3: TGTGCCAGTAGTATAGATCTTTTTCGAAAGTGGACAGGGACGACCGAAGCTTTCTTT.